This T cell receptor beta chain was retrieved from a study of cytomegalovirus exposure and HLA in healthy donors. From germline, CDR1 is SEHNR and CDR2 FQNEAQ (reference sequence). There are 12 residues in the CDR3. The V end was cut by 11 bases, the J end by 1 base, with 10 bases between. A multiplex PCR was run with 60 Vbeta primers and 13 Jbeta primers. TCRdb's table, derived via immunoSEQ multiplex PCR, lists solely in-frame clones and lacks some. The table lists approximately 160,000 clones, 75% to 85% of them singletons. The sample taken for sequencing was PBMCs. The receptor was derived from a female donor in good health and CMV-seronegative. The V gene is TRBV7-9, the J gene TRBJ2-3; D call uncertain. The CDR3 sequence: CAVGTGTDTQYF. CDR3 coding DNA: TGTGCCGTGGGTACAGGCACAGATACGCAGTATTTT. The entire variable domain, with the rest obtained from reference TRBV7-9 and TRBJ2-3, is as follows: DTGVSQNPRHKITKRGQNVTFRCDPISEHNRLYWYRQTLGQGPEFLTYFQNEAQLEKSRLLSDRFSAERPKGSFSTLEIQRTEQGDSAMYLCAVGTGTDTQYFGPGTRLTVL.